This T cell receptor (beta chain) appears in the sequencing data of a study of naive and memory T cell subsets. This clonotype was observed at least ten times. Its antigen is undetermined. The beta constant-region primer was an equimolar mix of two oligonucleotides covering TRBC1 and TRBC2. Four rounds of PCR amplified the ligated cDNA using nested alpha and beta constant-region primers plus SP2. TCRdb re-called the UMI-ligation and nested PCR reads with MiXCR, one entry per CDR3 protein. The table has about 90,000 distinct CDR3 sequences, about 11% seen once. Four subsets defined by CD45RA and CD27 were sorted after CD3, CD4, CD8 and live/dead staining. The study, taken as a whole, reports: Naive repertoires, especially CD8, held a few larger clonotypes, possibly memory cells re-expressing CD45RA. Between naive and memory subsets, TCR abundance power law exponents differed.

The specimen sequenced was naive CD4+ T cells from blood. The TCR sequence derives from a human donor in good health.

The CDR3 protein is CASSLVGPGGPGELFF. The CDR3 DNA follows: TGCGCCAGCAGCTTGGTAGGGCCAGGGGGCCCCGGGGAGCTGTTTTTT. The chain links TRBV5-1 to TRBJ2-2, with 8 bases that match TRBD1. V lost 0 bases to trimming and J lost 6 bases; unmatched junction nucleotides: 7. The CDR3 runs 16 residues. CDR1 is SGHRS and CDR2 is YFSETQ in the germline V gene.